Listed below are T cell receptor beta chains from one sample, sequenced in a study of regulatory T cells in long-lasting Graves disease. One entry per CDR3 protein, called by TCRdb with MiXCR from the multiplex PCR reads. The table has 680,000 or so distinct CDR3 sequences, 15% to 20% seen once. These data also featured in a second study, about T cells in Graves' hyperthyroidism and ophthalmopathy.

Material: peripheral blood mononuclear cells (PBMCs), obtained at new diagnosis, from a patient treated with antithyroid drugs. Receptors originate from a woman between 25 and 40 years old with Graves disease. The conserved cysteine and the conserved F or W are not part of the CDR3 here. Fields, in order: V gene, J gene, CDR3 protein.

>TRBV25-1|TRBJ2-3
ASSDWGGSDTQY
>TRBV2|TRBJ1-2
ASSRDRGANHGHT
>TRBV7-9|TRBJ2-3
ATSGGRSTDTQY
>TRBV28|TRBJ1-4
ASTPIGSAEGKLF
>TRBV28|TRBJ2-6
ASSKAGLSSGANVLT
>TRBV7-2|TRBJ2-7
ASSITGGPYEQY
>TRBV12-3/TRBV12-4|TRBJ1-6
ASSLFGSDSYNSPPH
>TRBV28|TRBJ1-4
ASSTKSGLTNEKLF
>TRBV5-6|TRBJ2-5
ASSPGFGTQY
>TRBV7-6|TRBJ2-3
ASSGQAGGNTQY
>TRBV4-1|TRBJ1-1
ASRGRTENTEAF
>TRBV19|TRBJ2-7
ASSGSWGSTYEQY
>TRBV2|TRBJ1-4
ASRAGTGYEKLF
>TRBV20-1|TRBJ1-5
SAKAGISNQPQH
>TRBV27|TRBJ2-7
ASSPRPGQIYEQY
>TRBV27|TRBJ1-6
ASSPQELYNSPLH
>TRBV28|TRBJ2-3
ASSGTSGRGGTDTQY
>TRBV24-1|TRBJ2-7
ATSDPLSSEQY
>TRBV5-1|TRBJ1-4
ASRETTATNEKLF
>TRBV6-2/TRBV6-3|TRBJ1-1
ASSYSDAPNTEAF
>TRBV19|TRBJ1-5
ASKGTETSLGQPQH
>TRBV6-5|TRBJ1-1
ASSYPNRASGAEAF
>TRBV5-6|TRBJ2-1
ASSLLVVAGVISEQF
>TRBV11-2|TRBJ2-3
ASRRISTDTQY
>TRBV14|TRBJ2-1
ASSQYGGPYGEQF
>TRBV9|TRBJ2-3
ASSASAGGSDTQY
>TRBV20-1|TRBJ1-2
SARVVGGDGYT
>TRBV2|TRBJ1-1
ASSEVGDTEAF
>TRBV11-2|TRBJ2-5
ASSLSPGWGGQETQY